These 20 T cell receptor beta chains share one sample of origin, sequenced in a study of T cell responses to AZD1222 COVID-19 vaccine. Clones were read by immunoSEQ multiplex PCR, and TCRdb kept only the in-frame ones, dropping some. The repertoire consists of tens of thousands of clones, with 85% to 90% occurring once and the leading ten covering 10% to 13%. The specimen was peripheral blood, collected on day 0 of AZD1222 vaccination. Source of these receptors: an adult in good health.

For the CDR3, the DNA is TGTGCCAGCAGTTACGGGGGAACGAAGGGAGAGACCCAGTACTTC. Its protein product is CASSYGGTKGETQYF. The J gene is TRBJ2-5, the V gene TRBV28; possible D gene TRBD2, 6 bases. CDR3 size: 15 residues. Germline CDR1 is MDHEN and CDR2 is SYDVKM. The V end was cut by 4 bases, the J end by 4 bases, with 16 bases between.

This clone was seen once. The rearrangement joins TRBV20-1 to TRBJ1-2, with D hard to call. The CDR3 spans 11 residues. V lost 6 bases and J 5 bases, leaving 10 bases between the germline ends. Per germline, CDR1 DFQATT and CDR2 SNEGSKA (reference sequence). CDR3 in amino acids: CSATDAYGYTF. The CDR3 region has the DNA TGCAGTGCCACGGACGCTTATGGCTACACCTTC.

This clone appeared a few times. The chain combines TRBV5-1 with TRBJ2-7, with a tentative D call TRBD2 (6 bases). Trimming left V 1 base short and J 2 bases short, with 10 bases between. The germline gives CDR1 SGHRS, CDR2 YFSETQ. This CDR3 comprises 14 residues. The CDR3 loop is CASSLLRGPYEQYF. The CDR3 coding sequence is TGCGCCAGCAGCTTGCTGCGGGGTCCCTACGAGCAGTACTTC.

This chain connects TRBV21-1 to TRBJ1-2; the D call TRBD1 from the table was never checked on the DNA. TRBV21-1 is annotated as a pseudogene. The CDR3 length is 16 residues. The chain's CDR3 is CASSIHWTAPNYGYTF. CDR3 bases: TGTGCCAGCAGCATCCACTGGACAGCGCCTAACTATGGCTACACCTTC.

This clone was found once. The rearrangement links TRBV28 to TRBJ1-2, with D uncertain. This CDR3 region has 15 residues. V dropped 5 bases and J dropped 7 bases, with 20 bases sitting between them. Germline-derived CDR1 and CDR2 are MDHEN and SYDVKM. This chain's CDR3 is CASSTPSTFPFGYTF. The CDR3 DNA reads TGTGCCAGCAGTACTCCCTCTACCTTTCCCTTTGGCTACACCTTC.

The rearrangement links TRBV18 to TRBJ2-7, with 10 nucleotides matching TRBD2. The length of the CDR3 is 13 residues. J was trimmed by 4 bases and V by 4 bases; bases with no gene match: 1. Germline V gene sequence: CDR1 KGHSH, CDR2 LQKENI. The CDR3 DNA reads TGTGCCAGCTCACAGCGGGAGGGTTACGAGCAGTACTTC. Protein product: CASSQREGYEQYF.

The chain recombines TRBV30 with TRBJ1-2; 8 bases agree with TRBD1. Germline trimming cut 8 bases from V and 4 bases from J; bases unmatched to any gene: 6. Germline loops: CDR1 GTSNPN, CDR2 SVGIG (reference sequence). The CDR3 is 12 residues long. The CDR3 nucleotides are TGTGCCGTTTCAGGGGGCGGCTATGGCTACACCTTC. Translating it yields CAVSGGGYGYTF.

This rearrangement joins TRBV5-6 to TRBJ1-2, with D hard to call. The CDR3 length is 14 residues. Germline-derived CDR1 and CDR2 are SGHDT and YYEEEE. The V gene lost 5 bases and the J gene lost 7 bases, with 18 bases spanning the gap. CDR3 in amino acids: CASSSGTLLGGYTF. The CDR3 bases are TGTGCCAGCAGTTCCGGAACCCTACTGGGTGGCTACACCTTC.

This sequence joins TRBV5-1 and TRBJ1-2; 7 bases agree with TRBD1. Per germline, CDR1 SGHRS and CDR2 YFSETQ. The CDR3 extends over 13 amino acids. The V gene end was trimmed by 4 bases and the J gene end by 4 bases; junction bases not matched to a gene: 4. As DNA, the CDR3 is TGCGCCAGCAGCAAGGGGGACAGCTATGGCTACACCTTC. Translated: CASSKGDSYGYTF. Supplemented by reference TRBV5-1 and TRBJ1-2, the full variable domain reads KAGVTQTPRYLIKTRGQQVTLSCSPISGHRSVSWYQQTPGQGLQFLFEYFSETQRNKGNFPGRFSGRQFSNSRSEMNVSTLELGDSALYLCASSKGDSYGYTFGSGTRLTVV.

The V and J genes are TRBV3-1 (or the pseudogene TRBV3-2) and TRBJ1-2; 8 nucleotides align to TRBD1. With 4 bases clipped from V and 10 bases from J, the junction kept 8 bases outside the gene matches. CDR1 LGHDT and CDR2 YNNKEL come from the germline V gene (reference sequence). The CDR3 spans 13 residues. In nucleotides, the CDR3 is TGTGCCAGCAGCCTCGGACAGGGAAAGCTCTACACCTTC. This encodes CASSLGQGKLYTF.

This clone was detected once. The chain links TRBV19 to TRBJ1-5; 10 bases match TRBD1. Germline V CDR1 and CDR2: LNHDA, SQIVND (reference sequence). This CDR3 comprises 15 residues. Trimming took 5 bases from V and 7 from J; bases not matched to a gene: 8. CDR3 region: CASSPDRGRRQPQHF. CDR3 nucleotide sequence: TGTGCCAGTAGTCCCGACAGGGGGCGCCGACAGCCCCAGCATTTT.

This chain uses TRBV5-6 with TRBJ1-2; 8 nucleotides line up with TRBD1. The CDR3 extends over 15 amino acids. Per germline, CDR1 SGHDT and CDR2 YYEEEE. The ends lost 0 bases at V and 3 bases at J; junction bases unmatched: 4. CDR3: CASSLGSGGDYGYTF. Here the CDR3 DNA reads TGTGCCAGCAGCTTGGGTTCAGGGGGCGACTATGGCTACACCTTC.

The chain is built from TRBV19 and TRBJ1-4; 7 bases fit TRBD1. J was trimmed by 8 bases and V by 5 bases; bases with no gene match: 5. CDR1 is LNHDA and CDR2 is SQIVND in the germline V gene (reference sequence). The length of the CDR3 is 13 residues. The CDR3 loop reads CASSYRQGEKLFF. The CDR3 region has the DNA TGTGCCAGTAGTTACCGACAGGGCGAAAAACTGTTTTTT.

This sequence joins TRBV27 and TRBJ1-3; 7 bases map to TRBD1. Germline V CDR1 and CDR2: MNHEY, SMNVEV (reference sequence). This CDR3 region has 13 residues. V lost 6 bases and J lost 3; bases outside the gene matches: 2. CDR3: CASSGQVGNTIYF. CDR3 DNA sequence: TGTGCCAGCAGCGGACAGGTTGGAAACACCATATATTTT.

The CDR3 bases are TGCGCCAGCGCCAAGGGGCTTGAGCAGTTCTTC. Encoded protein: CASAKGLEQFF. The chain links TRBV5-1 to TRBJ2-1; D is perhaps TRBD1 (5 bases). V lost 7 bases and J lost 9, with 11 bases in between. CDR1 is SGHRS, CDR2 YFSETQ, per germline. The CDR3 is made up of 11 amino acids.

The V and J genes are TRBV2 and TRBJ1-4; TRBD1 agrees at 7 bases. J was trimmed by 0 bases and V by 8 bases; bases with no gene match: 9. Germline V CDR1 and CDR2: SNHLY, FYNNEI. This CDR3 has 16 residues. The CDR3 DNA follows: TGTGCCAGCCGCCGTGACAGGGACCCAACTAATGAAAAACTGTTTTTT. It translates to CASRRDRDPTNEKLFF.

This rearrangement joins TRBV3-1 (or the pseudogene TRBV3-2) to TRBJ1-3; maybe TRBD1 (5 bases). Trimming removed 0 bases from V and 5 bases from J, with 14 bases in between. CDR3 size: 16 residues. Germline-derived CDR1 and CDR2 are LGHDT and YNNKEL (reference sequence). DNA of the CDR3: TGTGCCAGCAGCCAAGATTCAGGGATTAGGAGAAACACCATATATTTT. Protein product: CASSQDSGIRRNTIYF.

The chain joins TRBV2 to TRBJ2-1; D possibly corresponds to TRBD1 (6 bases). The CDR3 contains 12 residues. V was cut by 7 bases and J by 9 bases, with 13 bases left in between. Germline lookup yields CDR1 SNHLY and CDR2 FYNNEI. The CDR3 spells CASTEGVGEQFF. As DNA, the CDR3 is TGTGCCAGCACCGAGGGGGTAGGTGAGCAGTTCTTC.

This clone occurred a few times. This chain connects TRBV4-2 to TRBJ2-3; 11 positions match TRBD2. This CDR3 contains 15 residues. Germline V CDR1 and CDR2: LGHNA, YNFKEQ. With 3 bases clipped from V and 8 bases from J, the junction kept 7 bases outside the gene matches. CDR3 sequence: CASSHLAGGVPTQYF. The CDR3 bases are TGTGCCAGCAGCCACCTAGCGGGAGGAGTTCCTACGCAGTATTTT.

The chain joins TRBV11-1 to TRBJ1-1; D is ambiguous. V was trimmed by 3 bases and J by 0 bases, leaving 8 bases between them. The germline V gene encodes CDR1 SGHAT and CDR2 FQDESV (reference sequence). This CDR3 comprises 14 residues. CDR3 region: CASSLNSMNTEAFF. The CDR3, as DNA: TGTGCCAGCAGCTTGAATTCCATGAACACTGAAGCTTTCTTT.